One sample yielded the 5 T cell receptor beta chains listed below, sequenced in a study of T cell repertoires in cytomegalovirus infection. TCRdb re-analysed the reads in MiXCR, keeping a single row per CDR3 protein. The sample has 450,000 to 550,000 distinct CDR3 sequences, more than 40% seen once. Their antigens are not known. This sample comprised cultured PBMCs, obtained from culture after CMV antigen stimulation. The receptors originated from a human donor in good health (CMV status not recorded). Some clones in this sample may be carry-over from other donors' samples.

This clonotype occurred a few times. J is TRBJ2-5 and V is TRBV7-2, with 8 bases fitting TRBD1. The CDR3 consists of 14 residues. CDR1 and CDR2 from the germline V gene are SGHTA and FQGNSA. V lost 5 bases, J lost 5 bases, and 7 bases stayed unmatched. CDR3 coding DNA: TGTGCCAGCAGCGCCCGGACAGGGAGGGAGACCCAGTACTTC. The encoded protein is CASSARTGRETQYF. Combining the CDR3 with reference TRBV7-2 and TRBJ2-5 gives the whole variable domain GAGVSQSPSNKVTEKGKDVELRCDPISGHTALYWYRQSLGQGLEFLIYFQGNSAPDKSGLPSDRFSAERTGGSVSTLTIQRTQQEDSAVYLCASSARTGRETQYFGPGTRLLVL.

This chain uses TRBV11-2 with TRBJ1-6; D is uncertain. Trimming took 4 bases from V and 7 from J, leaving 11 bases between them. The germline V gene encodes CDR1 SGHAT and CDR2 FQNNGV. The CDR3 has 14 amino acids. CDR3 amino acids: CASSSPMGNSPLHF. The CDR3, as DNA: TGTGCCAGCAGCTCTCCCATGGGGAATTCACCCCTCCACTTT.

CDR3 sequence (DNA): TGTGCCAGCAGGGGGTGGGGGGCGACAGATACGCAGTATTTT. This gives the protein CASRGWGATDTQYF. This chain connects TRBV27 to TRBJ2-3; D may be TRBD1 or TRBD2 (6 bases each). V lost 6 bases and J 3 bases, leaving 13 bases between the germline ends. This CDR3 is 14 amino acids long. CDR1 and CDR2 from the germline V gene are MNHEY and SMNVEV (reference sequence).

This chain connects TRBV5-1 to TRBJ1-5; weak D call: TRBD1 (5 bases). This CDR3 is 14 amino acids long. The germline V and J ends were trimmed by 4 bases and 4 bases, with 12 bases remaining between them. Germline loops: CDR1 SGHRS, CDR2 YFSETQ. The CDR3 reads CASSLGAANQPQHF. The CDR3, as DNA: TGCGCCAGCAGCCTAGGGGCGGCTAATCAGCCCCAGCATTTT.

The rearrangement uses TRBV12-3 or TRBV12-4 and TRBJ2-1; perhaps D is TRBD1 or TRBD2 (5 bases each). V was cut by 4 bases and J by 10 bases, with 20 bases left in between. This CDR3 is built from 15 residues. The CDR3 is CASSYGAPRGNEQFF. CDR3 nucleotide sequence: TGTGCCAGCAGTTACGGGGCCCCTAGGGGCAACGAGCAGTTCTTC.